The source of this T cell receptor beta chain is a study of shared clonotypes between healthy human individuals. The assay used deep level. Sequencing used immunoSEQ multiplex PCR; TCRdb keeps in-frame clones, though not all of them. The data show approximately 1,500,000 clones, with around 98% seen just once and 0.4% to 0.45% held by the top ten. Trimming took 0 bases from V and 6 from J, leaving 9 bases between them. The CDR3 contains 13 residues. Per germline, CDR1 SGHNT and CDR2 YYREEE (reference sequence). The sample was naive CD4+ T cells sorted from blood. The subset here: CD45RA+ positively selected. This clonotype was sampled from a man aged 25-45 years in good health. The rearrangement links TRBV5-4 to TRBJ1-1; D is unclear. The CDR3 DNA sequence: TGTGCCAGCAGCTTGGAGGCGGCTGCTGAAGCTTTCTTT. This encodes CASSLEAAAEAFF.